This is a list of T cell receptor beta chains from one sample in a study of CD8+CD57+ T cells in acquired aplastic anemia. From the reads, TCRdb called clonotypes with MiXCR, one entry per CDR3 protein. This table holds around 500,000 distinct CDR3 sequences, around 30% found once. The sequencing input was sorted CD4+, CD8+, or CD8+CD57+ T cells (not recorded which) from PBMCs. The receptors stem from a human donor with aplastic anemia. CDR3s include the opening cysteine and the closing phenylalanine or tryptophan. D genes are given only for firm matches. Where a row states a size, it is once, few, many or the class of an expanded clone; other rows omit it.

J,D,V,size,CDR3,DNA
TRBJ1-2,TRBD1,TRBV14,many,CASSQAGTGARYGYTF,TGTGCCAGCAGCCAAGCCGGGACAGGGGCGCGCTATGGCTACACCTTC
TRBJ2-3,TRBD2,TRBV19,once,CASSRTSGITDTQYF,TGTGCCAGTAGCCGAACTAGCGGGATAACAGATACGCAGTATTTT
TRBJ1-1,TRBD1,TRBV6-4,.,CASSDGQGATEAFF,TGTGCCAGCAGTGACGGGCAGGGGGCAACTGAAGCTTTCTTT
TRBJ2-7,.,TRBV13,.,CASSLGRGVITNEQYF,TGTGCCAGCAGCTTAGGTAGGGGGGTTATCACTAACGAGCAGTACTTC
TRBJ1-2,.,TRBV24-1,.,CPTSYGYTF,TGTCCCACCTCGTATGGCTACACCTTC
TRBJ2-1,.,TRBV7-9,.,CASSPSREQFF,TGTGCCAGCAGCCCCAGCCGTGAGCAGTTCTTC
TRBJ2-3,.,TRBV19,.,CASSIDALGTDTQYF,TGTGCCAGTAGTATAGATGCTCTTGGGACAGATACGCAGTATTTT
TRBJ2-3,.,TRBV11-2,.,CASSFLGGPTDTQYF,TGTGCCAGCAGCTTTTTGGGCGGGCCCACAGATACGCAGTATTTT
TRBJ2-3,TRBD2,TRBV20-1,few,CSARGVPGPDTQYF,TGCAGTGCTCGGGGGGTACCGGGACCAGATACGCAGTATTTT
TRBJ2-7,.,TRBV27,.,CASSLGGRWGYEQYF,TGTGCCAGCAGTTTAGGTGGAAGGTGGGGTTACGAGCAGTACTTC
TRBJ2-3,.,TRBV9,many,CASGRTATDTQYF,TGTGCCAGCGGACGGACGGCTACAGATACGCAGTATTTT
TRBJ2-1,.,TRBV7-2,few,CASSLVRLQAGHEQFF,TGTGCCAGCAGCTTAGTGCGGCTACAGGCAGGTCATGAGCAGTTCTTC
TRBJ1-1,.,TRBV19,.,CASSSHPNTEAFF,TGTGCCAGTAGTTCACACCCGAACACTGAAGCTTTCTTT
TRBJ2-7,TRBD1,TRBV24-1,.,CATSDGQAEQYF,TGTGCCACCAGTGATGGACAGGCAGAGCAGTACTTC
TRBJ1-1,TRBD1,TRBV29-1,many,CSVDRDRGFAFF,TGCAGCGTGGACCGGGACAGAGGATTCGCTTTCTTT
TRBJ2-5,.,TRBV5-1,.,CASSFAGTPQETQYF,TGCGCCAGCAGCTTTGCCGGGACACCCCAAGAGACCCAGTACTTC
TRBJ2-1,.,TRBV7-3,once,CASTNKAKGNEQFF,TGTGCCAGCACCAACAAGGCAAAGGGGAATGAGCAGTTCTTC